This is a list of T cell receptor beta chains from one sample in a study of control samples from healthy donors and cancer patients. TCRdb keeps only in-frame clones here, not all; method: immunoSEQ multiplex PCR. Of more than 100,000 clones listed, around nine tenths are singletons. Source material: blood. These receptors were collected from a man younger than 35 in good health. Each CDR3 is given with its conserved first and last residue. A D gene is named only where the DNA matches it firmly. Expanded clones get a size class; other rows say once, few or many, or leave the size out.

j_call: TRBJ2-7; v_call: TRBV21-1; d_call: .; clone_size: .; cdr3_nt: TGTGCCAGCAGCAGGCGGACTAGCGGGGGGGGTCAGTACGAGCAGTACTTC; cdr3_aa: CASSRRTSGGGQYEQYF
j_call: TRBJ2-1; v_call: TRBV3-1/TRBV3-2; d_call: .; clone_size: .; cdr3_nt: TGTGCCAGCAGCCAAGGAATCGGAAATGAGCAGTTCTTC; cdr3_aa: CASSQGIGNEQFF
j_call: TRBJ2-5; v_call: TRBV6-1; d_call: .; clone_size: few; cdr3_nt: TGTGCCAGCAGTGAACCATTGGGGCGATTTGGGACCCAGTACTTC; cdr3_aa: CASSEPLGRFGTQYF
j_call: TRBJ2-1; v_call: TRBV9; d_call: .; clone_size: .; cdr3_nt: TGTGCCAGCAGCGTAGTAGTCACTCCCGATGGGGAGCAGTTCTTC; cdr3_aa: CASSVVVTPDGEQFF
j_call: TRBJ2-7; v_call: TRBV12-3/TRBV12-4; d_call: .; clone_size: .; cdr3_nt: TGTGCCAGCAGCCGGGGCAGAAACTACGAGCAGTACTTC; cdr3_aa: CASSRGRNYEQYF
j_call: TRBJ1-3; v_call: TRBV2; d_call: TRBD1; clone_size: .; cdr3_nt: TGTGCCAGCAGTGAAGACGGGACAGGAGGTGGAAACACCATATATTTT; cdr3_aa: CASSEDGTGGGNTIYF
j_call: TRBJ2-5; v_call: TRBV11-2; d_call: TRBD1; clone_size: .; cdr3_nt: TGTGCCAGCAGCTTGCCGGGCACAGGGGGCCAAGAGACCCAGTACTTC; cdr3_aa: CASSLPGTGGQETQYF
j_call: TRBJ2-7; v_call: TRBV5-4; d_call: .; clone_size: .; cdr3_nt: TGTGCCAGCAGCTTGGGGCAGAACTACGAGCAGTACTTC; cdr3_aa: CASSLGQNYEQYF
j_call: TRBJ2-1; v_call: TRBV9; d_call: .; clone_size: .; cdr3_nt: TGTGCCAGCAGCGTAGGAGCCCTAGCAGTGGTTTACAATGAGCAGTTCTTC; cdr3_aa: CASSVGALAVVYNEQFF
j_call: TRBJ2-6; v_call: TRBV5-4; d_call: .; clone_size: .; cdr3_nt: TGTGCCAGCAGCACAAACAACGTCCTGACTTTC; cdr3_aa: CASSTNNVLTF
j_call: TRBJ2-1; v_call: TRBV3-1/TRBV3-2; d_call: TRBD2; clone_size: .; cdr3_nt: TGTGCCAGCAGCCAAGTGGTCAGCGGGGGGGAGTACAATGAGCAGTTCTTC; cdr3_aa: CASSQVVSGGEYNEQFF
j_call: TRBJ1-3; v_call: TRBV30; d_call: .; clone_size: once; cdr3_nt: TGTGCCTGGAGTGTACAGATCTCTGGAAACACCATATATTTT; cdr3_aa: CAWSVQISGNTIYF
j_call: TRBJ2-1; v_call: TRBV10-3; d_call: .; clone_size: .; cdr3_nt: TGTGCCATCGGGGTACTAGGACCCAATGAGCAGTTCTTC; cdr3_aa: CAIGVLGPNEQFF
j_call: TRBJ2-1; v_call: TRBV7-2; d_call: .; clone_size: .; cdr3_nt: TGTGCCAGCAGCTTATTGTCGGCAGGGCGGGACAATGAGCAGTTCTTC; cdr3_aa: CASSLLSAGRDNEQFF
j_call: TRBJ2-4; v_call: TRBV4-1; d_call: TRBD2; clone_size: .; cdr3_nt: TGCGCCAGCAGCCAAATTGGGGCTAGCGGGGGCAAAAACATTCAGTACTTC; cdr3_aa: CASSQIGASGGKNIQYF
j_call: TRBJ1-3; v_call: TRBV25-1; d_call: .; clone_size: .; cdr3_nt: TGTGCCAGCAGTGGGCAGGGCACTGGAAACACCATATATTTT; cdr3_aa: CASSGQGTGNTIYF
j_call: TRBJ1-5; v_call: TRBV6-5; d_call: .; clone_size: .; cdr3_nt: TGTGCCAGCAGGGGGGAGCTCCTAGGCAATCAGCCCCAGCATTTT; cdr3_aa: CASRGELLGNQPQHF